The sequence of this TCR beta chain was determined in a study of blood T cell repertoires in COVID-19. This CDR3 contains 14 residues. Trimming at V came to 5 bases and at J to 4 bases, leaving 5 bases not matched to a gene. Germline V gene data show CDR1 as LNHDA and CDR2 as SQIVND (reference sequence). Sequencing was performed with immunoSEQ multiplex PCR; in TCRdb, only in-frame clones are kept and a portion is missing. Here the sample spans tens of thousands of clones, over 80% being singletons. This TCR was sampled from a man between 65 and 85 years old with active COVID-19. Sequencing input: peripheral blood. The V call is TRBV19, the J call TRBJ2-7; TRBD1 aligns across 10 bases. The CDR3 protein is CASSHGQGVYEQYF. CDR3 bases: TGTGCCAGTAGTCACGGACAGGGGGTTTACGAGCAGTACTTC.